The 5 T cell receptor beta chains in this list originate from one sample, sequenced in a study of blood T cell repertoires in COVID-19. Repertoires were generated with immunoSEQ multiplex PCR, while TCRdb's copy carries only in-frame clones and drops some. The sample has approximately 300,000 clones; 65% to 90% are singletons. The sample comprised PBMCs or T cells enriched from blood (not recorded which). All receptors come from a woman in her late teens or twenties who had recovered from COVID-19.

V usage is TRBV2 and J usage is TRBJ2-1; no definite D call. Trimming removed 8 bases at V and 8 bases at J, with 10 bases between. The CDR3 runs 11 residues. Looked up from germline, CDR1 is SNHLY and CDR2 is FYNNEI. CDR3 DNA sequence: TGTGCCAGCGGGCAATGGGATGAGCAGTTCTTC. Encoded protein: CASGQWDEQFF.

The chain links TRBV5-1 to TRBJ1-2; D is possibly TRBD1 (5 bases). The CDR3 length is 12 residues. The V and J ends lost 4 bases and 4 bases respectively, with 8 bases between them. Germline assignment: CDR1 SGHRS and CDR2 YFSETQ. The CDR3 loop reads CASSPGGYGYTF. The CDR3 DNA follows: TGCGCCAGCAGCCCCGGGGGCTATGGCTACACCTTC.

The gene calls are TRBV7-9 and TRBJ2-6; 7 bases align to TRBD1. After removal of 4 bases from V and 3 bases from J, the junction contained 12 bases not matched to a gene. The germline gives CDR1 SEHNR, CDR2 FQNEAQ (reference sequence). This CDR3 spans 18 amino acids. The CDR3 DNA is TGTGCCAGCAGCTCATCCTTGACAGGGTACGGTGGGGCCAACGTCCTGACTTTC. Amino acids: CASSSSLTGYGGANVLTF. The complete variable domain, with remaining parts taken from reference TRBV7-9 and TRBJ2-6, reads DTGVSQNPRHKITKRGQNVTFRCDPISEHNRLYWYRQTLGQGPEFLTYFQNEAQLEKSRLLSDRFSAERPKGSFSTLEIQRTEQGDSAMYLCASSSSLTGYGGANVLTFGAGSRLTVL.

The CDR3 loop reads CASSLGREVNYGYTF. CDR3 in DNA: TGTGCCAGCAGCTTAGGAAGGGAGGTCAACTATGGCTACACCTTC. The chain combines TRBV7-9 with TRBJ1-2; D gene ambiguous. The CDR3 covers 15 residues. The germline V gene has CDR1 SEHNR and CDR2 FQNEAQ (reference sequence). Trimming stripped 1 base from V and 2 bases from J, with 11 bases between. Full variable domain (outside the CDR3, taken from reference TRBV7-9 and TRBJ1-2): DTGVSQNPRHKITKRGQNVTFRCDPISEHNRLYWYRQTLGQGPEFLTYFQNEAQLEKSRLLSDRFSAERPKGSFSTLEIQRTEQGDSAMYLCASSLGREVNYGYTFGSGTRLTVV.

This clone was picked up one time. The chain links TRBV7-6 to TRBJ1-1; D uncertain. Germline CDR1 and CDR2: SGHVS and FNYEAQ. The CDR3 consists of 14 residues. V was pared by 1 base and J by 1 base, with 7 bases between. CDR3: CASSLGTRNTEAFF. The CDR3 DNA reads TGTGCCAGCAGCTTAGGAACCAGGAACACTGAAGCTTTCTTT.